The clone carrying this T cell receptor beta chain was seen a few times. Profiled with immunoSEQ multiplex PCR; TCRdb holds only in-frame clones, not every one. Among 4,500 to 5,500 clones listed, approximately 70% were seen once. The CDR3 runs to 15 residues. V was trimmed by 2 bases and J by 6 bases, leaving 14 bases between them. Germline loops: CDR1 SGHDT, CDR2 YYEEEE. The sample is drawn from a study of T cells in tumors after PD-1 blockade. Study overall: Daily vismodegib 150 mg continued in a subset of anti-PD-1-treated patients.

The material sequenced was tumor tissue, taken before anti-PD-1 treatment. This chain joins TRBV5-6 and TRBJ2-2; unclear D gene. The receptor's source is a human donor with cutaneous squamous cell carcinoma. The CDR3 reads CASSFPASRPGELFF. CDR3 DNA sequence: TGTGCCAGCAGCTTTCCCGCTAGTCGTCCCGGGGAGCTGTTTTTT.